Below, 15 T cell receptor beta chains from the same sample are listed, as sequenced in a study of blood T cells in healthy people across ages. Alongside a J-beta primer mix, a sample-barcoded 5' primer served in a second PCR lasting roughly 6 to 12 cycles. TCRdb re-analysed the 5' RACE reads in MiXCR, keeping a single row per CDR3 protein. The repertoire holds roughly 2 million distinct CDR3 sequences, with 40% to 55% as singletons. Sequences were obtained from blood. The receptors stem from a woman in her thirties or forties in good health.

The chain couples TRBV20-1 to TRBJ2-7, with TRBD2 as a possible D gene (6 bases). CDR3 length equals 16 residues. Trimming removed 3 bases at V and 7 bases at J, with 25 bases between. CDR1 and CDR2 (germline): DFQATT, SNEGSKA (reference sequence). The CDR3 loop is CSARPRRDPVYNEQYF. CDR3 in DNA: TGCAGTGCTAGGCCCCGGCGGGACCCAGTCTACAATGAGCAGTACTTC.

In its sample, this clonotype was seen a few times. This sequence joins TRBV20-1 and TRBJ2-1; TRBD2 aligns across 8 bases. With V trimmed by 4 bases and J by 7 bases, 9 bases remained unmatched. CDR1 is DFQATT and CDR2 is SNEGSKA in the germline V gene (reference sequence). This CDR3 is 14 amino acids long. The CDR3 reads CSAKSGGPLNEQFF. CDR3 nucleotide sequence: TGCAGTGCTAAGTCGGGGGGGCCTTTGAATGAGCAGTTCTTC.

This chain joins TRBV24-1 and TRBJ2-3; no clear D gene. In germline, CDR1 is KGHDR, CDR2 SFDVKD. V lost 4 bases, J lost 4 bases, and 17 bases lay in between. This CDR3 has 16 amino acids. The CDR3 reads CATSESPAWFADTQYF. CDR3 nucleotides: TGTGCCACCAGTGAATCCCCGGCATGGTTCGCAGATACGCAGTATTTT.

For this clonotype: A junction boundary mismatches the germline segment, possibly from a read error. CDR3 residues: CASSPVIGGLNQGTQYF. CDR3 bases: TGTGCCAGCAGCCCGGTCATCGGGGGGCTAAACCAAGGGACCCAGTACTTC. This chain joins TRBV7-2 and TRBJ2-7; D is perhaps TRBD2 (7 bases). The J call may be in error: the DNA end matches TRBJ2-5 better. This CDR3 contains 17 residues. Germline CDR1 reads SGHTA; CDR2 reads FQGNSA.

This clonotype occurred a few times. The V call is TRBV5-6, the J call TRBJ2-7; D is perhaps TRBD2 (6 bases). The CDR3 covers 13 residues. V was cut by 7 bases and J by 3 bases, with 14 bases left in between. CDR1 is SGHDT, CDR2 YYEEEE, per germline. CDR3 loop: CASGTQGGYEQYF. The CDR3 region has the DNA TGTGCCAGCGGGACGCAGGGAGGCTACGAGCAGTACTTC.

The CDR3 DNA reads as TGTGCCAGCAGCTCCTCGGCGGGCGGTGAGCAGTTCTTC. As protein: CASSSSAGGEQFF. The chain uses TRBV7-2 and TRBJ2-1, with a weak D call TRBD2 (5 bases). Trimming left V 4 bases short and J 9 bases short, with 13 bases between. The CDR3 spans 13 residues. Germline V lookup: CDR1 SGHTA, CDR2 FQGNSA.

The sample holds a few counts of this clonotype. The chain links TRBV7-9 to TRBJ2-5; tentatively, D is TRBD2 (6 bases). The V gene's germline CDR1 is SEHNR and CDR2 FQNEAQ (reference sequence). The CDR3 contains 14 residues. Trimming took 3 bases from V and 5 from J, leaving 13 bases between them. CDR3 DNA: TGTGCCAGCAGCTTCGGGGGAGATCTGGAGACCCAGTACTTC. This gives the protein CASSFGGDLETQYF.

Worth noting for this clonotype: Since no conserved phenylalanine or tryptophan closes the CDR3, a read error is the likely cause. The chain employs TRBV20-1 and TRBJ2-1; D gene unclear. This CDR3 is 14 amino acids long. V lost 5 bases to trimming and J lost 6 bases, with 17 bases between them. Looked up from germline, CDR1 is DFQATT and CDR2 is SNEGSKA (reference sequence). CDR3 in amino acids: CSAPQQKRGNEQFL. The CDR3 bases are TGCAGTGCTCCCCAACAGAAGAGAGGCAATGAGCAGTTCTTA.

V and J are TRBV20-1 and TRBJ2-7, with TRBD1 matching 9 bases. J lost 6 bases, V lost 3 bases, and 6 bases had no gene match. The CDR3 extends over 13 amino acids. Germline lookup yields CDR1 DFQATT and CDR2 SNEGSKA (reference sequence). The CDR3, as DNA: TGCAGTGCTAGCCGGGACAGGGTGGCCGAGCAGTACTTC. It specifies CSASRDRVAEQYF.

The V call is TRBV29-1, the J call TRBJ1-1; D remains ambiguous. The CDR3 is 12 residues long. The germline V and J ends were trimmed by 7 bases and 1 base, with 10 bases remaining between them. The germline gives CDR1 SQVTM, CDR2 ANQGSEA. CDR3 sequence reads: CSAMTKNTEAFF. CDR3 nucleotides: TGCAGCGCCATGACCAAGAACACTGAAGCTTTCTTT.

V gene TRBV13 combines with J gene TRBJ2-7; 9 bases align to TRBD1. V was pared by 5 bases and J by 3 bases, with 11 bases of the junction left unmatched. The germline V gene encodes CDR1 PRHDT and CDR2 FYEKMQ (reference sequence). The length of the CDR3 is 16 residues. In DNA, the CDR3 is TGTGCCAGCAGCCTAAAACCGGGACAGGGCCACTACGAGCAGTACTTC. Its protein is CASSLKPGQGHYEQYF.

This clonotype was seen just once. One junction end does not reproduce the germline sequence, and a read error may be involved. The chain's CDR3 is CTSRTGQGGWETQYF. The CDR3 coding sequence is TGTACCAGCAGAACTGGACAGGGAGGATGGGAGACCCAGTACTTC. This chain uses TRBV25-1 with TRBJ2-5, with TRBD1 matching over 8 bases. Germline CDR1 is MGHDK and CDR2 is SYGVNS. This CDR3 region has 15 residues.

CDR3 DNA: TGTGCCAGCAGTTTTGGGAGTGGGACTAGTCACTACGAGCAGTACTTC. It codes for CASSFGSGTSHYEQYF. V gene TRBV12-3 or TRBV12-4 combines with J gene TRBJ2-7, with 8 nucleotides matching TRBD2. Trimming at V came to 3 bases and at J to 3 bases, leaving 10 bases not matched to a gene. The CDR3 has 16 residues.

This clonotype was picked up a small number of times. The chain employs TRBV6-5 and TRBJ2-3; 7 positions agree with TRBD2. V was clipped by 0 bases and J by 8 bases; unmatched bases: 8. CDR3 length: 15 amino acids. The V gene's germline CDR1 is MNHEY and CDR2 SVGAGI. CDR3 sequence (DNA): TGTGCCAGCAGTTACTCTGGACTAGGGATGGGTACGCAGTATTTT. Residues: CASSYSGLGMGTQYF.

There are a few counts of this clonotype. The chain employs TRBV9 and TRBJ2-1; D is unresolved. The CDR3 runs to 16 residues. Trimming took off 0 bases at V and 7 bases at J, with 17 bases between the two ends. CDR1 SGDLS and CDR2 YYNGEE come from the germline V gene. The CDR3 loop is CASSVEVPAGQNEQFF. DNA for the CDR3: TGTGCCAGCAGCGTAGAGGTCCCGGCAGGCCAGAATGAGCAGTTCTTC.